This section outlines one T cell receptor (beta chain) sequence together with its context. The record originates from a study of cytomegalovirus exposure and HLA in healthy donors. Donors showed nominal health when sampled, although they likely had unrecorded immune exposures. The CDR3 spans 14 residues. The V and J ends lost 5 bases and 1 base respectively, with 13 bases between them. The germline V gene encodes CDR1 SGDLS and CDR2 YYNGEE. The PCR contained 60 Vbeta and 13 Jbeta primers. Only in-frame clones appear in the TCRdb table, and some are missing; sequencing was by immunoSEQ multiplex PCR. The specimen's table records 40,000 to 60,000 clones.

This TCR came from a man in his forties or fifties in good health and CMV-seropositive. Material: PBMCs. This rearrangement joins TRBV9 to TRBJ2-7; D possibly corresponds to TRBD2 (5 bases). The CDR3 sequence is CASSEQDLSYEQYF. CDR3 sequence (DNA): TGTGCCAGCAGTGAGCAGGACTTGTCCTACGAGCAGTACTTC. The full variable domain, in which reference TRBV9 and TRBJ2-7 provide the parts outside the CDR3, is DSGVTQTPKHLITATGQRVTLRCSPRSGDLSVYWYQQSLDQGLQFLIQYYNGEERAKGNILERFSAQQFPDLHSELNLSSLELGDSALYFCASSEQDLSYEQYFGPGTRLTVT.